This T cell receptor beta chain was captured by sequencing in a study of blood T cell repertoires in COVID-19. V was cut by 3 bases and J by 4 bases, with 9 bases left in between. CDR1 and CDR2 from the germline V gene are SGHVS and FQNEAQ. CDR3 length: 14 amino acids. The method was immunoSEQ multiplex PCR; TCRdb's version includes in-frame clones alone and lacks a portion of them. This table holds under 300,000 clones, roughly 80% found once. This clone was seen just once. The TCR sequence derives from a woman older than 75 with active or convalescent COVID-19. Sample: peripheral blood. The chain couples TRBV7-8 to TRBJ2-2; D is possibly TRBD1 (5 bases). CDR3 nucleotides: TGTGCCAGCAGCTTCCAGGGTGGCACCGGGGAGCTGTTTTTT. Translated: CASSFQGGTGELFF.